This TCR beta chain comes out of a study of blood T cell repertoires in COVID-19. Original analysis: Counts of nucleated cells, estimated from reference gene primer amplification, were obtained. Sequencing was performed with immunoSEQ multiplex PCR; in TCRdb, only in-frame clones are kept and a portion is missing. That table is the source of V, J and clone size, and D and trimming were worked out from the DNA. The sample carries roughly 200,000 clones, nearly 90% recorded once. From germline, CDR1 is SGHRS and CDR2 YFSETQ. Trimming left V 2 bases short and J 0 bases short, with 5 bases between. This CDR3 is 13 amino acids long.

The rearrangement uses TRBV5-1 and TRBJ2-5; D not certain. This sequence originates from a woman aged 30 to 39 with acute COVID-19. Input material: PBMCs or T cells enriched from blood (not recorded which). The CDR3 DNA is TGCGCCAGCAGCTTACAGTACCAAGAGACCCAGTACTTC. Encoded protein: CASSLQYQETQYF.